The clone carrying this T cell receptor (beta chain) has at least ten counts. Amplification yielded TCR beta CDR3 regions, with RNA transcripts as the source. Primed by the HTBI set, a first-round RT-PCR was run on the TCR CDR3. TCRdb recomputed calls from the multiplex PCR reads with MiXCR, one row per CDR3 protein. The table lists approximately 640,000 distinct CDR3 sequences, 17% of them singletons. These data are taken from a study of T cells in Graves' hyperthyroidism and ophthalmopathy. The germline V and J ends were trimmed by 4 bases and 3 bases, with 9 bases remaining between them. The CDR3 is 13 amino acids. Disease duration under 2 months; hyperthyroidism patients were aged 18 to 65. Orbital computed tomography, thyroid ultrasound, serum thyroxine and TRAb, and clinical symptoms together informed the diagnoses. About 10 ml of fresh peripheral blood supplied the PBMCs.

The clonotype was recovered from a man between 50 and 59 years old with Graves' hyperthyroidism. The chain couples TRBV12-3 or TRBV12-4 to TRBJ1-1; no firm D call. The sequencing sample was made of blood. CDR3 nucleotide sequence: TGTGCCAGCAGTTCCCGGCGGTACACTGAAGCTTTCTTT. Translated: CASSSRRYTEAFF.